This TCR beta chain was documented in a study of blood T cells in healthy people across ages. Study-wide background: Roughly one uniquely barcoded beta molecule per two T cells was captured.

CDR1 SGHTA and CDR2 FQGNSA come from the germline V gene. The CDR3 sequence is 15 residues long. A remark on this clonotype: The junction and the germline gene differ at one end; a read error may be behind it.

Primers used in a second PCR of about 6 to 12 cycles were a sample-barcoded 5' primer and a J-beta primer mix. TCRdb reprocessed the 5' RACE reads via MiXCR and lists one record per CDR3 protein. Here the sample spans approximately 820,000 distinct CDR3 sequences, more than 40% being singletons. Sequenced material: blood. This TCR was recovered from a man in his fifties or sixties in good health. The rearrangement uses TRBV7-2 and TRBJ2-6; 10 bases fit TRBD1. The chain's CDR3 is CASSPVGTGVNVLTF. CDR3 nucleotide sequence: TGTGCCAGCAGCCCGGTTGGGACAGGGGTCAACGTCCTGACTTTC. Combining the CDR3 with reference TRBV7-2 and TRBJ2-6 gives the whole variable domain GAGVSQSPSNKVTEKGKDVELRCDPISGHTALYWYRQSLGQGLEFLIYFQGNSAPDKSGLPSDRFSAERTGGSVSTLTIQRTQQEDSAVYLCASSPVGTGVNVLTFGAGSRLTVL.